The sequence of this TCR beta chain was determined in a study of blood T cell repertoires in COVID-19. Study as a whole: Donors in the United States, Italy and Spain gave samples during acute or convalescent COVID-19. T cells, B-cell-depleted T cells, or PBMCs supplied cDNA or gDNA.

Authors' processing steps: Nucleated cell number was recorded as an estimate derived from reference gene primer amplification. Profiled with immunoSEQ multiplex PCR; TCRdb holds only in-frame clones, not every one. For V, J and clone size, that table is used; D and trimming come from the DNA. The data show over 35,000 clones, around 80% seen once. V dropped 2 bases and J dropped 1 base, with 11 bases sitting between them. CDR3 length: 16 residues. Germline CDR1 MNHEY, CDR2 SMNVEV (reference sequence). This clone was counted a few times. The rearrangement links TRBV27 to TRBJ2-2; possibly TRBD2 for D (7 bases). The source is a man in his fifties or sixties with acute or convalescent COVID-19. Sequencing used peripheral blood. The CDR3 loop is CASSLRGAGNTGELFF. For the CDR3, the DNA is TGTGCCAGCAGTTTACGGGGGGCGGGGAACACCGGGGAGCTGTTTTTT.